This passage covers 21 T cell receptor beta chains from one sample sequenced in a study of cytomegalovirus exposure and HLA in healthy donors (dated by TCRdb to the late 2010s). Library preparation used the immunoSEQ multiplex PCR assay. A mixture of 60 forward primers for TCR Vbeta segments and 13 reverse primers for TCR Jbeta segments was used in the multiplex PCR. In its TCRdb copy, this immuneACCESS table keeps in-frame sequences only and misses some clones. Where compared with another copy, unresolved V genes explain less than half of these, and the others have no known cause. The sample records tens of thousands of clones, 70% to 80% of which are singletons. The ten largest clones take up approximately 19% of the sample. Sequenced: PBMCs. These receptors were obtained from a woman aged 55 to 70 in good health and CMV-seropositive.

This chain links TRBV2 with TRBJ2-6, with TRBD2 as a possible D gene (6 bases). This CDR3 comprises 15 residues. V was cut by 4 bases and J by 3 bases, with 10 bases left in between. Germline V gene data show CDR1 as SNHLY and CDR2 as FYNNEI. CDR3 sequence reads: CASSAEGSGANVLTF. In nucleotides, the CDR3 is TGTGCCAGCAGTGCGGAGGGGAGTGGGGCCAACGTCCTGACTTTC.

The V call is TRBV19, the J call TRBJ1-5; 10 bases match TRBD1. After removal of 7 bases from V and 3 bases from J, the junction contained 6 bases not matched to a gene. The CDR3 is 15 residues long. Looked up from germline, CDR1 is LNHDA and CDR2 is SQIVND (reference sequence). DNA of the CDR3: TGTGCCAGTACCGTGACAGGGGGCCCCAATCAGCCCCAGCATTTT. Protein sequence: CASTVTGGPNQPQHF.

The chain has TRBV4-2 and TRBJ2-7, with 9 bases lining up with TRBD1. Per the germline V gene, CDR1 is LGHNA and CDR2 is YNFKEQ. CDR3 size: 15 residues. V shed 1 base, J shed 2 bases, and the junction held 3 bases outside the gene matches. CDR3 loop: CASSQAGTGPYEQYF. In nucleotides, the CDR3 is TGTGCCAGCAGCCAAGCCGGGACAGGGCCCTACGAGCAGTACTTC.

The chain combines TRBV7-2 with TRBJ1-6; 7 positions agree with TRBD1. Germline V lookup: CDR1 SGHTA, CDR2 FQGNSA. CDR3 length equals 16 residues. Germline trimming cut 5 bases from V and 7 bases from J; bases unmatched to any gene: 11. CDR3 nucleotide sequence: TGTGCCAGCAGCGTCGCAGGGGGTCAAGCCAATTCACCCCTCCACTTT. Translated, it gives CASSVAGGQANSPLHF.

The V call is TRBV6-5, the J call TRBJ1-2; maybe TRBD1 (6 bases). Germline values: CDR1 MNHEY, CDR2 SVGAGI. The CDR3 loop spans 14 amino acids. Trimming stripped 6 bases from V and 4 bases from J, with 15 bases between. CDR3 coding DNA: TGTGCCAGCAGAACCTCTGGGGGCGCCTATGGCTACACCTTC. Residues: CASRTSGGAYGYTF.

The chain carries TRBV5-1 and TRBJ2-5; TRBD1 matches 10 bases. The V gene's germline CDR1 is SGHRS and CDR2 YFSETQ. J gave up 7 bases and V 0 bases, and 3 bases lay outside the gene matches. The CDR3 is made up of 14 amino acids. CDR3 in DNA: TGCGCCAGCAGCTTGGGACAGGGGGCTGTGACCCAGTACTTC. Amino acids: CASSLGQGAVTQYF.

This rearrangement joins TRBV7-2 to TRBJ2-5; D is undetermined. Germline V gives CDR1 SGHTA, CDR2 FQGNSA. CDR3 size: 14 residues. Trimming removed 6 bases from V and 5 bases from J, with 16 bases in between. The CDR3 region is CASSLDRVLETQYF. The CDR3 DNA sequence: TGTGCCAGCAGTCTAGATCGAGTTTTGGAGACCCAGTACTTC.

This CDR3 is CASSDWALQGDTQYF. The CDR3, as DNA: TGTGCCAGCAGTGATTGGGCCTTACAGGGAGATACGCAGTATTTT. The rearrangement uses TRBV2 and TRBJ2-3; D is possibly TRBD1 (6 bases). Trimming shortened V by 3 bases and J by 5 bases, and 15 bases separated the two germline ends. The germline V gene encodes CDR1 SNHLY and CDR2 FYNNEI. This CDR3 comprises 15 residues.

The CDR3 DNA reads as TGTGCCAGCAGCTTATATACGGGTGGATTGAACACTGAAGCTTTCTTT. This gives the protein CASSLYTGGLNTEAFF. V and J are TRBV7-6 and TRBJ1-1; unclear D gene. The CDR3 spans 16 residues. Trimming left V 2 bases short and J 0 bases short, with 13 bases between. Germline V lookup: CDR1 SGHVS, CDR2 FNYEAQ.

This clone appeared a few times. V usage is TRBV5-1 and J usage is TRBJ1-1, with D possibly being TRBD1 (5 bases). Between the trimmed V and J ends, which lost 4 bases and 5 bases, there was a span of 12 bases. In germline, CDR1 is SGHRS, CDR2 YFSETQ. The CDR3 is 13 residues long. CDR3 residues: CASSLKRGTEAFF. CDR3 bases: TGCGCCAGCAGCCTGAAGCGGGGGACTGAAGCTTTCTTT. Looking up the rest from reference TRBV5-1 and TRBJ1-1 gives the full variable domain: KAGVTQTPRYLIKTRGQQVTLSCSPISGHRSVSWYQQTPGQGLQFLFEYFSETQRNKGNFPGRFSGRQFSNSRSEMNVSTLELGDSALYLCASSLKRGTEAFFGQGTRLTVV.

The chain joins TRBV7-9 to TRBJ1-1; D is uncertain. The V end was cut by 3 bases, the J end by 4 bases, with 9 bases between. CDR1 is SEHNR, CDR2 FQNEAQ, per germline (reference sequence). The CDR3 has 13 amino acids. The CDR3 reads CASSLWPITEAFF. The CDR3 DNA follows: TGTGCCAGCAGCTTGTGGCCGATCACTGAAGCTTTCTTT. The full variable domain, with the rest looked up from reference TRBV7-9 and TRBJ1-1, is DTGVSQNPRHKITKRGQNVTFRCDPISEHNRLYWYRQTLGQGPEFLTYFQNEAQLEKSRLLSDRFSAERPKGSFSTLEIQRTEQGDSAMYLCASSLWPITEAFFGQGTRLTVV.

This chain joins TRBV5-6 and TRBJ1-5; TRBD1 might be the D (5 bases). The CDR3 runs 18 residues. With 4 bases removed from V and 8 bases from J, the gap between germline ends came to 28 bases. Germline V gene sequence: CDR1 SGHDT, CDR2 YYEEEE. CDR3 sequence: CASSPRVAGAGKGKPQHF. CDR3 nucleotide sequence: TGTGCCAGCAGCCCCCGAGTAGCCGGAGCAGGGAAGGGGAAGCCCCAGCATTTT.

The chain uses TRBV5-1 and TRBJ2-1, with TRBD1 matching 10 bases. Germline V CDR1 and CDR2: SGHRS, YFSETQ. This CDR3 comprises 15 residues. The V and J ends lost 4 bases and 10 bases, in that order; junction bases with no gene match: 11. The CDR3 nucleotides read TGCGCCAGCAGCAGAAGGACAGGGGGGGATAGGGAGCAGTTCTTC. Its protein is CASSRRTGGDREQFF.

The chain is built from TRBV21-1 and TRBJ1-2; no DNA check was done on the table's D call, TRBD1. TRBV21-1 is an annotated pseudogene. This CDR3 has 18 amino acids. The CDR3 DNA is TGTGCCAGCAGCACTCCGGAACAGCCTTCGCTACAAAACTATGGCTACACCTTC. It encodes CASSTPEQPSLQNYGYTF.

The chain joins TRBV15 to TRBJ2-7, with D perhaps matching TRBD1 (5 bases). Trimming removed 2 bases from V and 5 bases from J, with 10 bases in between. The germline V gene has CDR1 LNHNV and CDR2 YYDKDF (reference sequence). The CDR3 runs 13 residues. In DNA, the CDR3 is TGTGCCACCAGCAGACCCCCCAGGGACGAGCAGTACTTC. Translating gives CATSRPPRDEQYF.

The gene calls are TRBV6-5 and TRBJ1-1; D might be TRBD1 (5 bases). Trimming pared 6 bases from V and 4 bases from J, leaving 15 bases between. Germline CDR1 reads MNHEY; CDR2 reads SVGAGI. The CDR3 covers 14 residues. The CDR3 reads CASRRDWEITEAFF. Written as DNA, the CDR3 is TGTGCCAGCAGAAGGGACTGGGAGATCACTGAAGCTTTCTTT.

V and J are TRBV25-1 and TRBJ1-1, with 8 bases matching TRBD1. This CDR3 spans 15 amino acids. With 5 bases clipped from V and 4 bases from J, the junction kept 9 bases outside the gene matches. Germline-derived CDR1 and CDR2 are MGHDK and SYGVNS. The CDR3 region has the DNA TGTGCCAGCAGTTTCCTGACAGGGGAAGGCACTGAAGCTTTCTTT. It encodes CASSFLTGEGTEAFF.

This clone is large (0.1 to 1%) within its sample. The V call is TRBV7-6, the J call TRBJ1-2; weak D call: TRBD1 (6 bases). The ends were cut back, 4 bases at V and 2 bases at J, with 14 bases in the middle. Germline assignment: CDR1 SGHVS and CDR2 FNYEAQ. There are 15 residues in the CDR3. The CDR3 sequence is CASSSQGSGNYGYTF. For the CDR3, the DNA is TGTGCCAGCAGCTCACAGGGATCGGGGAACTATGGCTACACCTTC.

The chain combines TRBV30 with TRBJ1-2; TRBD1 matches at 8 bases. Germline values: CDR1 GTSNPN, CDR2 SVGIG (reference sequence). The CDR3 spans 14 residues. V lost 2 bases, J lost 9 bases, and 11 bases stayed unmatched. The CDR3 nucleotides are TGTGCCTGGAGTCCCGGGACAGGTCTGGTGCGCTACACCTTC. Protein: CAWSPGTGLVRYTF.

This clone occurred a few times. The chain joins TRBV4-1 to TRBJ1-2, with 7 bases fitting TRBD1. Germline values: CDR1 MGHRA, CDR2 YSYEKL. CDR3 length: 19 amino acids. The V segment lost 1 base and the J segment 0 bases; nucleotides outside the gene matches: 14. The CDR3 loop reads CASSQGLLTGPKANYGYTF. The CDR3 region has the DNA TGCGCCAGCAGCCAAGGCCTTCTGACAGGGCCTAAAGCTAACTATGGCTACACCTTC.

By frequency in the sample, this clone is medium-sized. The chain has TRBV10-3 and TRBJ1-5, with D possibly matching TRBD1 (6 bases). The germline V and J ends were trimmed by 10 bases and 9 bases, with 19 bases remaining between them. CDR1 ENHRY and CDR2 SYGVKD come from the germline V gene. The CDR3 loop spans 13 amino acids. CDR3 residues: CATDDRSSGPQHF. CDR3 DNA: TGTGCCACCGACGACAGGTCATCCGGGCCCCAGCATTTT.